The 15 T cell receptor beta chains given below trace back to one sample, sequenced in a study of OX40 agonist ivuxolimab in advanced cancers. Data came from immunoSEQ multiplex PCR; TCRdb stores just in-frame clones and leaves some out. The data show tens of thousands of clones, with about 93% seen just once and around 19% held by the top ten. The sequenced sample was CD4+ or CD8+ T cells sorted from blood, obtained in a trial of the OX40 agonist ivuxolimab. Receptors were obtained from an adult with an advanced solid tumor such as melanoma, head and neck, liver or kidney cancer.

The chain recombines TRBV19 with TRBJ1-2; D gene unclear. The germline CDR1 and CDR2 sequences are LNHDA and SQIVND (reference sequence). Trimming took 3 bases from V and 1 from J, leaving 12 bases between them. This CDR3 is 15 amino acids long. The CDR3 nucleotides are TGTGCCAGTAGTATCACCACAGAATATAACTATGGCTACACCTTC. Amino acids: CASSITTEYNYGYTF.

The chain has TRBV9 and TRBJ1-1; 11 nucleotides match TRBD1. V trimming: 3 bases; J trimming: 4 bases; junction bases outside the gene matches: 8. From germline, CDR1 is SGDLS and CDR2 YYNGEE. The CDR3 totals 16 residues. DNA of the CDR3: TGTGCCAGCAGCGGTCGGGACAGGGGGTTGACCACTGAAGCTTTCTTT. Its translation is CASSGRDRGLTTEAFF. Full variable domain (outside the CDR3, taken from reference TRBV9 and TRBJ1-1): DSGVTQTPKHLITATGQRVTLRCSPRSGDLSVYWYQQSLDQGLQFLIQYYNGEERAKGNILERFSAQQFPDLHSELNLSSLELGDSALYFCASSGRDRGLTTEAFFGQGTRLTVV.

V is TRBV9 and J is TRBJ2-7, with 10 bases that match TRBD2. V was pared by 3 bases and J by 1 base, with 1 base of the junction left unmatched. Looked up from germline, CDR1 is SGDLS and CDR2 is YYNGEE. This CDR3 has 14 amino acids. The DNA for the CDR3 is TGTGCCAGCAGCGGGACTAGCGGATCCTACGAGCAGTACTTC. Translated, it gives CASSGTSGSYEQYF.

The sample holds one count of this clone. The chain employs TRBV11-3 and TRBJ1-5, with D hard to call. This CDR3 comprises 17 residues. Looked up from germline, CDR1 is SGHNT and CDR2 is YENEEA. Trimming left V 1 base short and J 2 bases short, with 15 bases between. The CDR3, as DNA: TGTGCCAGCAGCTTAGTTGAGCATGCATGTGGCAATCAGCCCCAGCATTTT. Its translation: CASSLVEHACGNQPQHF.

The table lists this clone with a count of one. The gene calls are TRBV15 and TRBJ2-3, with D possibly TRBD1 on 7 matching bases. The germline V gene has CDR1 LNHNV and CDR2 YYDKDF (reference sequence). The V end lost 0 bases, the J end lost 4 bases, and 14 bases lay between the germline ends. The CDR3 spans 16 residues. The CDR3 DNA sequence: TGTGCCACCAGCAGAGAACATCCAGGGGGGCCAGATACGCAGTATTTT. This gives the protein CATSREHPGGPDTQYF.

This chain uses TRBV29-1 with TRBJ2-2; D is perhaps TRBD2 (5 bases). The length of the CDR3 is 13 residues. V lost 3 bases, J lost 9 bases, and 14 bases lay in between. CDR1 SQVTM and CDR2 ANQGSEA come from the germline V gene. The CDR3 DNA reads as TGCAGCGTTGAGGCCGCAGGAGGTCGGGAGCTGTTTTTT. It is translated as CSVEAAGGRELFF.

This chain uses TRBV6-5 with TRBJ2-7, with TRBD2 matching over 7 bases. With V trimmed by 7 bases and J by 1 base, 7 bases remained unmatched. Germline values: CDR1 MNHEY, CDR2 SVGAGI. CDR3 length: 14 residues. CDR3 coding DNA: TGTGCCAGCACCCACGGGGAGGGTTCCTACGAGCAGTACTTC. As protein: CASTHGEGSYEQYF.

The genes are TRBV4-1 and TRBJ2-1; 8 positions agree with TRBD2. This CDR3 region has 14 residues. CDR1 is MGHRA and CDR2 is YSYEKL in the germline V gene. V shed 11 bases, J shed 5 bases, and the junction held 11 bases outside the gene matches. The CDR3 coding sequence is TGCGCCGTAGGTCTGGCGGGAGGTAACAATGAGCAGTTCTTC. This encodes CAVGLAGGNNEQFF.

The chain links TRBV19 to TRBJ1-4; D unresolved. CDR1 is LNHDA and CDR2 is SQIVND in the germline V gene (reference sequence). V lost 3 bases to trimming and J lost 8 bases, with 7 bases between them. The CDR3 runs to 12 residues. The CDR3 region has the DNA TGTGCCAGTAGTATTTCCAGGGAAAAACTGTTTTTT. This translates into CASSISREKLFF.

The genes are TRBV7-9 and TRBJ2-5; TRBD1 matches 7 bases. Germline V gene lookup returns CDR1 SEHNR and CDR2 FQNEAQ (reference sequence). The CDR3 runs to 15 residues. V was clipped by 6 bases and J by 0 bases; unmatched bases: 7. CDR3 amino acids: CASSFLGTDQETQYF. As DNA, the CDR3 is TGTGCCAGCAGTTTCCTCGGGACAGACCAAGAGACCCAGTACTTC.

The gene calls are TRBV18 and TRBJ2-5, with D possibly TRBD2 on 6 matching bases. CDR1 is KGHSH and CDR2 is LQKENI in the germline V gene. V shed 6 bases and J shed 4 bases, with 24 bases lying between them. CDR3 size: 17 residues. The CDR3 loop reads CASSEQREASPRETQYF. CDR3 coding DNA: TGTGCCAGCTCCGAACAGAGGGAGGCCTCTCCGCGAGAGACCCAGTACTTC.

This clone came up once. The DNA of the CDR3 is TGCAGTGCTGGGCCGGGGGCTGAGCAGTTCTTC. It yields the protein CSAGPGAEQFF. The rearrangement uses TRBV20-1 and TRBJ2-1; D assignment may be TRBD1 or TRBD2 (6 bases each). This CDR3 has 11 amino acids. From germline, CDR1 is DFQATT and CDR2 SNEGSKA (reference sequence). V lost 5 bases to trimming and J lost 9 bases, with 11 bases between them.

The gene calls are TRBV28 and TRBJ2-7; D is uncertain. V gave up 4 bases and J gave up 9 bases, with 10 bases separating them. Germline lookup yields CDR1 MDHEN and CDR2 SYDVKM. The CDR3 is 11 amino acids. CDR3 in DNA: TGTGCCAGCAGTTATTCTGGCGGGCAGTACTTC. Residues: CASSYSGGQYF.

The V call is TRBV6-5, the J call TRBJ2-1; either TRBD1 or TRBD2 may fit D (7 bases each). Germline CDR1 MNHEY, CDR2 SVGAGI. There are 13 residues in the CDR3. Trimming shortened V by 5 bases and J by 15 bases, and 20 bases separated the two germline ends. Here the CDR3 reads CASSEASGGGRFF. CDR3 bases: TGTGCCAGCAGTGAAGCTAGCGGAGGGGGCCGGTTCTTC.

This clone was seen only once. This CDR3 reads CASSQSLAGGLSSTDTQYF. CDR3 in DNA: TGTGCCAGCAGCCAATCTCTAGCGGGAGGACTTTCTAGCACAGATACGCAGTATTTT. V is TRBV16 and J is TRBJ2-3; 11 bases match TRBD2. V shed 0 bases, J shed 0 bases, and the junction held 8 bases outside the gene matches. This CDR3 is built from 19 residues. Germline CDR1 KGHSY, CDR2 FQNENV.